This T cell receptor (beta chain) emerged from a study of T-cell memory formation after mild COVID-19. TCRdb independently ran MiXCR on the 5' RACE reads; one entry per CDR3 protein. Of roughly 250,000 distinct CDR3 sequences in the sample, about a sixth were seen once. This clonotype was seen more than once but under ten times. The germline CDR1 and CDR2 sequences are SGHRS and YFSETQ. The CDR3 consists of 15 residues. Trimming removed 3 bases from V and 0 bases from J, with 11 bases in between. Source material: PBMCs or a T cell subset sorted from them (not recorded which). The sequence came from a man aged 18-30 years who had mild COVID-19 (a few samples of this study predate the infection). Cell type and time point are not known. This chain uses TRBV5-1 with TRBJ2-3, with D perhaps TRBD2 (7 bases). The CDR3 loop reads CASSWGGASTDTQYF. The CDR3 nucleotides are TGCGCCAGCAGCTGGGGGGGGGCTAGCACAGATACGCAGTATTTT.